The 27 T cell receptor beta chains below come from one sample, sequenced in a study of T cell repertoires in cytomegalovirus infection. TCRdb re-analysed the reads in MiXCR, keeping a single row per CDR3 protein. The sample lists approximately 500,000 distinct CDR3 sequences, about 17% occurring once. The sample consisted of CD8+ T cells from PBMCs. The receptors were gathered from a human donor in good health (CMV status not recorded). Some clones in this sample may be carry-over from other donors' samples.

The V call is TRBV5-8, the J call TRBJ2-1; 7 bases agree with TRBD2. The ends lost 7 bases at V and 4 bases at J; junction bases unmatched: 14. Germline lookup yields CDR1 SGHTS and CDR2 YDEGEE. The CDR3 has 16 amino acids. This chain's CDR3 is CASFPPWRGTYNEQFF. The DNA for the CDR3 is TGTGCCAGCTTTCCCCCCTGGCGGGGGACTTACAATGAGCAGTTCTTC.

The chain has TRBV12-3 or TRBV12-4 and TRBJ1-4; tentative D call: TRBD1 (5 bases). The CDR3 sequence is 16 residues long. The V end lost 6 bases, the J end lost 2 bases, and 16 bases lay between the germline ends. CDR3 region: CASSSGREVTNEKLFF. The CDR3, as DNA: TGTGCCAGCAGCTCGGGCAGGGAAGTCACTAATGAAAAACTGTTTTTT.

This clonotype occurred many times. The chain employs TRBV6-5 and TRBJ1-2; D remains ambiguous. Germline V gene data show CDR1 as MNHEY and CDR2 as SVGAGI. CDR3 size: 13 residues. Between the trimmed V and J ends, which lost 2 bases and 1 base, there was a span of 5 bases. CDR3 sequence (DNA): TGTGCCAGCAGTTACAGCCTTAACTATGGCTACACCTTC. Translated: CASSYSLNYGYTF.

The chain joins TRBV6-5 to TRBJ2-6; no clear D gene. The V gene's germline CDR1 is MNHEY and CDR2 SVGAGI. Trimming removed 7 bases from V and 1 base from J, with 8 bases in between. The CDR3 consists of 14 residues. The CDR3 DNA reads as TGTGCCAGCAAGGTCAGGTCTGGGGCCAACGTCCTGACTTTC. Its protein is CASKVRSGANVLTF.

CDR3 sequence reads: CASSLGSRDNTGELFF. DNA for the CDR3: TGTGCCAGCAGCTTAGGTTCCAGGGACAACACCGGGGAGCTGTTTTTT. The chain recombines TRBV7-4 with TRBJ2-2, with D perhaps being TRBD1 or TRBD2 (5 bases each). Per germline, CDR1 SGHVT and CDR2 SQSDAQ. CDR3 length: 16 residues. Trimming left V 1 base short and J 2 bases short, with 11 bases between.

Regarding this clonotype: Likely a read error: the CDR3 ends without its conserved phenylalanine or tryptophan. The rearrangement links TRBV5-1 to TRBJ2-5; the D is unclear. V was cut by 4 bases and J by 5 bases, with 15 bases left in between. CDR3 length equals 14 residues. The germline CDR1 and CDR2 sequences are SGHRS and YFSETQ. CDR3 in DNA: TGCGCCAGCAGCCCTAGGACCAGCCCGGAGACCCAGTACTTA. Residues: CASSPRTSPETQYL.

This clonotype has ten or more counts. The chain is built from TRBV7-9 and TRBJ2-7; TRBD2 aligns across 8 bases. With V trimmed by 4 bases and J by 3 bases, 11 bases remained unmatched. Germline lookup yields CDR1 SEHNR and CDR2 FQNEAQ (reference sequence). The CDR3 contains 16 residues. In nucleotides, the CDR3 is TGTGCCAGCAGCTGGACAAGCGGGAGCATGGACTACGAGCAGTACTTC. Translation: CASSWTSGSMDYEQYF.

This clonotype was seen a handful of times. The CDR3 is CASSQAILAGDNEQFF. Here the CDR3 DNA reads TGCGCCAGCAGCCAAGCGATACTAGCGGGAGACAATGAGCAGTTCTTC. The chain links TRBV4-1 to TRBJ2-1, with 11 bases lining up with TRBD2. J was trimmed by 5 bases and V by 1 base; bases with no gene match: 4. This CDR3 has 16 amino acids. In germline, CDR1 is MGHRA, CDR2 YSYEKL.

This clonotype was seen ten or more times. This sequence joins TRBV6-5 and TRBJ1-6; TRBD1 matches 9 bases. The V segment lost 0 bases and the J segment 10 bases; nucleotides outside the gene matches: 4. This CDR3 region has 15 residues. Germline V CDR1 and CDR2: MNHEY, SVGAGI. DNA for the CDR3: TGTGCCAGCAGTTACTCTGGGACAGGGATCTCACCCCTCCACTTT. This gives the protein CASSYSGTGISPLHF.

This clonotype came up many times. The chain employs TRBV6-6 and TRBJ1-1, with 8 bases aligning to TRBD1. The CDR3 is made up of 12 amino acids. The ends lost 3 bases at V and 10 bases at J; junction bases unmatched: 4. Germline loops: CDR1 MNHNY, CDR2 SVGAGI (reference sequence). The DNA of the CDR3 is TGTGCCAGCAGTTATCTACAGGGGGTAGCTTTCTTT. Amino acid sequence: CASSYLQGVAFF.

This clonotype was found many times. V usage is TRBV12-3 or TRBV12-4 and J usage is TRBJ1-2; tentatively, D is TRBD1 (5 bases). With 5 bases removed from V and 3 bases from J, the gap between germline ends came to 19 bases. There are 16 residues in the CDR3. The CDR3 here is CASSPSPSGTHYGYTF. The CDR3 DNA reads TGTGCCAGCAGTCCAAGTCCATCAGGGACCCACTATGGCTACACCTTC.

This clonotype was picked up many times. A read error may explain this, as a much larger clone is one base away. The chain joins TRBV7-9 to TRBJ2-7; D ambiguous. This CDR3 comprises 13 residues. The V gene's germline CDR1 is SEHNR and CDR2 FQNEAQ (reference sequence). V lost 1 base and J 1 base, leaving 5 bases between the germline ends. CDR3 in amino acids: CASSLVQSYEQYF. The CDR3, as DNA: TGTGCCAGCAGCTTAGTACAGTCCTACGAGCAGTACTTC.

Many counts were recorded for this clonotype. The CDR3 bases are TGTGCCAGCAGCCAAACGGACAGGAAGGAGGAGACCCAGTACTTC. Its translation: CASSQTDRKEETQYF. J is TRBJ2-5 and V is TRBV7-8; TRBD1 aligns across 7 bases. This CDR3 has 15 amino acids. Germline assignment: CDR1 SGHVS and CDR2 FQNEAQ. V was clipped by 5 bases and J by 5 bases; unmatched bases: 11.

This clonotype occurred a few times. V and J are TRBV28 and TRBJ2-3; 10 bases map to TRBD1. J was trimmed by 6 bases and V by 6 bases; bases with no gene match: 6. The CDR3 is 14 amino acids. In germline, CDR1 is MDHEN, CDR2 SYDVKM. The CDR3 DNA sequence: TGTGCCAGCAGCGGGACAGGGGAGGCGGATACGCAGTATTTT. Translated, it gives CASSGTGEADTQYF.

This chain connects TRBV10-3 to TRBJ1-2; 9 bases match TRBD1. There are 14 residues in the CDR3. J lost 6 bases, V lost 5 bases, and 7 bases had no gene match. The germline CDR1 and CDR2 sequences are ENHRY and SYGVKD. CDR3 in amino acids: CAISPTGGLHGYTF. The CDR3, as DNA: TGTGCCATCAGTCCGACAGGGGGTCTGCATGGCTACACCTTC.

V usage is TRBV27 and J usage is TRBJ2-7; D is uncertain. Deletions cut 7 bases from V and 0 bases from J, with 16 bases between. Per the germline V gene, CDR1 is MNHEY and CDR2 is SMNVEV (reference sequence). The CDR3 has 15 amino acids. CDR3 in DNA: TGTGCCAGCAAAGACGGAAGGCTTGGCTCCTACGAGCAGTACTTC. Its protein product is CASKDGRLGSYEQYF.

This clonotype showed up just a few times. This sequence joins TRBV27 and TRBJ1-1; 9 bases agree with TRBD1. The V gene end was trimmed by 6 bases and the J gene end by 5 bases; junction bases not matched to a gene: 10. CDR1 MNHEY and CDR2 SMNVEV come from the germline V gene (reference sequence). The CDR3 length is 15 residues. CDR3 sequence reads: CASSNLQGARTEAFF. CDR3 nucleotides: TGTGCCAGCAGCAACCTACAGGGGGCCCGGACTGAAGCTTTCTTT.

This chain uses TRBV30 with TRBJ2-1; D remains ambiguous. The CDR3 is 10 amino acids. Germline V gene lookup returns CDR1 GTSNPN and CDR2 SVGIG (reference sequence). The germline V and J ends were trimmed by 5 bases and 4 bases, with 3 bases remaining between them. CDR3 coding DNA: TGTGCCTGGGAGTACAATGAGCAGTTCTTC. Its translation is CAWEYNEQFF.

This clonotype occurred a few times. The CDR3 reads CASTKGWGTEAFF. In DNA, the CDR3 is TGTGCCAGCACCAAGGGGTGGGGCACTGAAGCTTTCTTT. J is TRBJ1-1 and V is TRBV25-1; D is perhaps TRBD1 (5 bases). The CDR3 runs 13 residues. In germline, CDR1 is MGHDK, CDR2 SYGVNS. V lost 7 bases and J 4 bases, leaving 13 bases between the germline ends. The variable domain in full, with the rest retrieved from reference TRBV25-1 and TRBJ1-1, is EADIYQTPRYLVIGTGKKITLECSQTMGHDKMYWYQQDPGMELHLIHYSYGVNSTEKGDLSSESTVSRIRTEHFPLTLESARPSHTSQYLCASTKGWGTEAFFGQGTRLTVV.

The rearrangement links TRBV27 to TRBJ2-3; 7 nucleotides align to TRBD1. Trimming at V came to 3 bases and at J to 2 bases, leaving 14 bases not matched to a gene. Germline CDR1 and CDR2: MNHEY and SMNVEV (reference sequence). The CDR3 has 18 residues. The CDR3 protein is CASSFLRTGGTLTDTQYF. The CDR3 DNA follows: TGTGCCAGCAGTTTCTTACGGACAGGCGGCACACTCACAGATACGCAGTATTTT.

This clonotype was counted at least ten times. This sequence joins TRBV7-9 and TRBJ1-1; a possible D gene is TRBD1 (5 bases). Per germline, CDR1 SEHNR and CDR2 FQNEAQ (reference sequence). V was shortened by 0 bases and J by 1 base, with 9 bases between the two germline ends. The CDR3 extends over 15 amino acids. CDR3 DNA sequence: TGTGCCAGCAGCTTAGCGGGCAGGGCGAACACTGAAGCTTTCTTT. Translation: CASSLAGRANTEAFF.

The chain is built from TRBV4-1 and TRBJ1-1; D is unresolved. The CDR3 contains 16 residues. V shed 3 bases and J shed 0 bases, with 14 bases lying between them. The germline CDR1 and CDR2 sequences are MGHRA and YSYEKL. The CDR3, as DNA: TGCGCCAGCAGCCATGGGAACCGGGGTATGAACACTGAAGCTTTCTTT. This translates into CASSHGNRGMNTEAFF.

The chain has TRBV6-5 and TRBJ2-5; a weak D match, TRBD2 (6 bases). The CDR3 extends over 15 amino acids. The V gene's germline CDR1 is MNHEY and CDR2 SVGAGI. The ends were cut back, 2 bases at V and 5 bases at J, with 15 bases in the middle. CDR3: CASSYGGRTKETQYF. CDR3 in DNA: TGTGCCAGCAGTTACGGAGGGAGAACCAAGGAGACCCAGTACTTC.

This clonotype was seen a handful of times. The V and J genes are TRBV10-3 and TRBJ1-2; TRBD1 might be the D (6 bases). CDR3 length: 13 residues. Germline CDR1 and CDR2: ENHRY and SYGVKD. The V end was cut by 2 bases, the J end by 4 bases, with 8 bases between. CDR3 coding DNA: TGTGCCATCAGTGAGGGAGGGGGCTATGGCTACACCTTC. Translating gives CAISEGGGYGYTF.

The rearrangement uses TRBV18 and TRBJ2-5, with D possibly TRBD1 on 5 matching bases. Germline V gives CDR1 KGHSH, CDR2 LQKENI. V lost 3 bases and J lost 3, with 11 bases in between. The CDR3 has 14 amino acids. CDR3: CASSPPTAEETQYF. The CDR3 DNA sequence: TGTGCCAGCTCACCCCCGACAGCTGAAGAGACCCAGTACTTC.

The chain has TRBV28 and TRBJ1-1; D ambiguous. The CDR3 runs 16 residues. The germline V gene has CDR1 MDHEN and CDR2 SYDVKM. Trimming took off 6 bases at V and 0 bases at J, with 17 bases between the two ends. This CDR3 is CASSPGGDFMNTEAFF. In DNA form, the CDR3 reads TGTGCCAGCAGCCCCGGTGGGGATTTCATGAACACTGAAGCTTTCTTT.

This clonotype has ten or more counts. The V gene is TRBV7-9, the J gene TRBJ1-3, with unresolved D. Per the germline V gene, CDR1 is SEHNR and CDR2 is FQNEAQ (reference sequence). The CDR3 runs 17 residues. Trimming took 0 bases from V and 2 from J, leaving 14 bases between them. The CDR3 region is CASSLAVESVAGNTIYF. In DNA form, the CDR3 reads TGTGCCAGCAGCTTAGCCGTTGAAAGTGTTGCTGGAAACACCATATATTTT.